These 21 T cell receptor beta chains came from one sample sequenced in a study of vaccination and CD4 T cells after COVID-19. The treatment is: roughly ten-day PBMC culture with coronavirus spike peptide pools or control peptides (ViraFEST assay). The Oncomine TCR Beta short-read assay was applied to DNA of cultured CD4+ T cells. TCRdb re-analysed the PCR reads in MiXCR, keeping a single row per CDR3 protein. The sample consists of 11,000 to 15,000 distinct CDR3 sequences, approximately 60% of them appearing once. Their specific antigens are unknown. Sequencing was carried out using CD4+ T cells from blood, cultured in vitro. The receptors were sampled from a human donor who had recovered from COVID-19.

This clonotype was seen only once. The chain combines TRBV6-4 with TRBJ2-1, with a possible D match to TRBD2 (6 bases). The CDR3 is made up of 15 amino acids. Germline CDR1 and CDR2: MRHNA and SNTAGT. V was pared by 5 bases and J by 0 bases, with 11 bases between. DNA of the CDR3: TGTGCCAGCAGTAGGGAGGCGGGCTCCTACAATGAGCAGTTCTTC. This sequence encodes CASSREAGSYNEQFF.

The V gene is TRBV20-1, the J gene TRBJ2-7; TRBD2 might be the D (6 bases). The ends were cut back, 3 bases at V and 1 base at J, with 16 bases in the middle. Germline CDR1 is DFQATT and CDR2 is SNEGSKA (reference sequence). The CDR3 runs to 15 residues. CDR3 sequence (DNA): TGCAGTGCTAGCGCCGGAGAGCGGGTGTCCTACGAGCAGTACTTC. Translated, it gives CSASAGERVSYEQYF.

The CDR3: CASSEAIANYGYTF. The CDR3 nucleotides are TGTGCCAGCAGTGAGGCGATAGCTAACTATGGCTACACCTTC. V usage is TRBV2 and J usage is TRBJ1-2; D not resolved. The CDR3 is 14 residues long. CDR1 is SNHLY, CDR2 FYNNEI, per germline. V was shortened by 3 bases and J by 0 bases, with 8 bases between the two germline ends. Drawing the rest from reference TRBV2 and TRBJ1-2, the complete variable domain is EPEVTQTPSHQVTQMGQEVILRCVPISNHLYFYWYRQILGQKVEFLVSFYNNEISEKSEIFDDQFSVERPDGSNFTLKIRSTKLEDSAMYFCASSEAIANYGYTFGSGTRLTVV.

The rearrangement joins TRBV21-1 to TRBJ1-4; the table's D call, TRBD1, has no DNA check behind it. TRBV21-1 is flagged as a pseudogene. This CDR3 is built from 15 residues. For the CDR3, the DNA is TGTGCCAGCAGCAAAGTGGACAGAACTAATGAAAAACTGTTTTTT. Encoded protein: CASSKVDRTNEKLFF.

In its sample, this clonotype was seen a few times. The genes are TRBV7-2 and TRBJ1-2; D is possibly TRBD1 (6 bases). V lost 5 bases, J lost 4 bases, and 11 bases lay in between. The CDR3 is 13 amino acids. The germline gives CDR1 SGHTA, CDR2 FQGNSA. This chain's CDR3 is CASSAQGRYGYTF. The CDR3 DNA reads TGTGCCAGCAGCGCACAGGGACGCTATGGCTACACCTTC.

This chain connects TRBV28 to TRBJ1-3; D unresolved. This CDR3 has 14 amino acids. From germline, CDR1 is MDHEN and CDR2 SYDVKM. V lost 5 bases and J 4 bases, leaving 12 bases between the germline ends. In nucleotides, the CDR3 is TGTGCCAGCAGTACGAGCAGTTCAGGAAACACCATATATTTT. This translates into CASSTSSSGNTIYF.

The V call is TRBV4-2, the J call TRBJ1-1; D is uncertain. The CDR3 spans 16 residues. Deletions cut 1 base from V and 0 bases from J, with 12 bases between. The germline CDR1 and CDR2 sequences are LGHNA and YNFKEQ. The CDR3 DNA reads TGTGCCAGCAGCCAAGCGTTCAACAGATTGAACACTGAAGCTTTCTTT. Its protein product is CASSQAFNRLNTEAFF.

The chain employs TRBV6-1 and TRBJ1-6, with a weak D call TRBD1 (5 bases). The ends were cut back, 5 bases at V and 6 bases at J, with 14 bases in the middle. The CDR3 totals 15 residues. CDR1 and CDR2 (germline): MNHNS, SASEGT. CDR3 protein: CASSPLGTTNSPLHF. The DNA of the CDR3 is TGTGCCAGCAGTCCCCTCGGGACGACTAATTCACCCCTCCACTTT.

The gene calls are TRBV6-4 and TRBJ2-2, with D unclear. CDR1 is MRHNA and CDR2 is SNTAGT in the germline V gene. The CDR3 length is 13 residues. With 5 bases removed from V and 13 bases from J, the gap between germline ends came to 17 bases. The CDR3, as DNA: TGTGCCAGCAGTCAATCACCGGGCACGGGGCTGTTTTTT. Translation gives CASSQSPGTGLFF.

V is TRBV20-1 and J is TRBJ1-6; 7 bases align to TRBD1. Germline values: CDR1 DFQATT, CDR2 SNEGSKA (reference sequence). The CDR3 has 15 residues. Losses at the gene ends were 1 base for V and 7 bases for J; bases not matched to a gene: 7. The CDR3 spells CSARGRTGRNSPLHF. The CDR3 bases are TGCAGTGCTAGAGGCCGGACAGGTCGGAATTCACCCCTCCACTTT.

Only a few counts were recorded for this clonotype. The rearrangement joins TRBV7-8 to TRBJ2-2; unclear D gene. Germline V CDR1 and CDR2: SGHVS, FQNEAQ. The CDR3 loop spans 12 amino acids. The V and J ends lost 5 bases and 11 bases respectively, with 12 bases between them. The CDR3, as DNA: TGTGCCAGCAGCGCGTTAGGGCGCGAGCTGTTTTTT. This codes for CASSALGRELFF.

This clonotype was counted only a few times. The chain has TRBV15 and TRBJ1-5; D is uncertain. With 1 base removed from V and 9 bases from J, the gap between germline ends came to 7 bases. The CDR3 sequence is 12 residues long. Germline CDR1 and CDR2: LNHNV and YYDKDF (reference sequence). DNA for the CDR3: TGTGCCACCAGCAGAGTGAACGGGCCCCAGCATTTT. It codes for CATSRVNGPQHF.

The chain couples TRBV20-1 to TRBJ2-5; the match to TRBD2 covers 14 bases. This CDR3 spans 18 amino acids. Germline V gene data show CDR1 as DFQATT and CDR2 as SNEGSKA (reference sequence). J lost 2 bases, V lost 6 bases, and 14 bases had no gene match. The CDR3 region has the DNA TGCAGTGCGTATTTCGGACTAGCGGGAGGTAACGTGCAAGAGACCCAGTACTTC. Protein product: CSAYFGLAGGNVQETQYF.

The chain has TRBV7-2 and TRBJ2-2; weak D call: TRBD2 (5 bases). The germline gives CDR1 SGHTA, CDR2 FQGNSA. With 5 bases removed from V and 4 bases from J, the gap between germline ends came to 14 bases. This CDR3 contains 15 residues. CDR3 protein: CASSPTRDATGELFF. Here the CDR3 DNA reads TGTGCCAGCAGCCCCACTAGGGATGCCACCGGGGAGCTGTTTTTT. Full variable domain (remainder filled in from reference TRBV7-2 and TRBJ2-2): GAGVSQSPSNKVTEKGKDVELRCDPISGHTALYWYRQSLGQGLEFLIYFQGNSAPDKSGLPSDRFSAERTGGSVSTLTIQRTQQEDSAVYLCASSPTRDATGELFFGEGSRLTVL.

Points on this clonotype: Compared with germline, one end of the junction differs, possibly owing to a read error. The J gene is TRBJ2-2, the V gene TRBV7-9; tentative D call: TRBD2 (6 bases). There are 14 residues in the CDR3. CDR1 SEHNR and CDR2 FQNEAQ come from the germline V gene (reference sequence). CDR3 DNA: TGCGCCAGCAGCCCGGGGGACTACACCGGGGAGCTGTTTTTT. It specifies CASSPGDYTGELFF.

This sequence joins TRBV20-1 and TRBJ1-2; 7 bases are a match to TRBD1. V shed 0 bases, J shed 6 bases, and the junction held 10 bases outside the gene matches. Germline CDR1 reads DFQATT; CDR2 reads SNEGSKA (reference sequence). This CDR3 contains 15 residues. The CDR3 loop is CSARDPVKGADGYTF. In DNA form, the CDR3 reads TGCAGTGCTAGAGATCCGGTGAAGGGGGCGGATGGCTACACCTTC.

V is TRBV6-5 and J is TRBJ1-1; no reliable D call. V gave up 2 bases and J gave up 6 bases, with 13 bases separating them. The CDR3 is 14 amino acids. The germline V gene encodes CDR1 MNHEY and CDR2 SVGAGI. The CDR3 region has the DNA TGTGCCAGCAGTTACAGGGTTGTAGGTGCTGAAGCTTTCTTT. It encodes CASSYRVVGAEAFF.

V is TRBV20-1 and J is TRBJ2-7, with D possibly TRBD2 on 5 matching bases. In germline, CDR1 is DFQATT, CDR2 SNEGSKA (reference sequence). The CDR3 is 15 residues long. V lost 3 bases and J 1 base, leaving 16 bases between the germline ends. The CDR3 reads CSASSPAATSYEQYF. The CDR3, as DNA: TGCAGTGCTAGCAGTCCAGCGGCAACATCCTACGAGCAGTACTTC.

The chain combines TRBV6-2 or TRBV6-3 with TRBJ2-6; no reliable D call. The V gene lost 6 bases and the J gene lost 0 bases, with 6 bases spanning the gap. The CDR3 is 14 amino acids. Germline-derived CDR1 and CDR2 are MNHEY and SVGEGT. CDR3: CASSRNSGANVLTF. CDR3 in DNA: TGTGCCAGCAGCCGCAACTCTGGGGCCAACGTCCTGACTTTC.

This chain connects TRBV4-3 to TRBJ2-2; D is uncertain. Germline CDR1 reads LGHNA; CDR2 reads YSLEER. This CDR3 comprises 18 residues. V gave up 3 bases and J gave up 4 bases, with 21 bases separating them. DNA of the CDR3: TGCGCCAGCAGCCATCAGATGATCGATGGGGTCGGCACCGGGGAGCTGTTTTTT. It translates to CASSHQMIDGVGTGELFF.

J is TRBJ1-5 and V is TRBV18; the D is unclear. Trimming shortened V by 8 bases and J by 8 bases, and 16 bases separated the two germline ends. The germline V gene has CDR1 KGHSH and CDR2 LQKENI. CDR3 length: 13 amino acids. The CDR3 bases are TGTGCCAGCGCTGGACGGGGAGGCGAGCCCCAGCATTTT. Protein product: CASAGRGGEPQHF.